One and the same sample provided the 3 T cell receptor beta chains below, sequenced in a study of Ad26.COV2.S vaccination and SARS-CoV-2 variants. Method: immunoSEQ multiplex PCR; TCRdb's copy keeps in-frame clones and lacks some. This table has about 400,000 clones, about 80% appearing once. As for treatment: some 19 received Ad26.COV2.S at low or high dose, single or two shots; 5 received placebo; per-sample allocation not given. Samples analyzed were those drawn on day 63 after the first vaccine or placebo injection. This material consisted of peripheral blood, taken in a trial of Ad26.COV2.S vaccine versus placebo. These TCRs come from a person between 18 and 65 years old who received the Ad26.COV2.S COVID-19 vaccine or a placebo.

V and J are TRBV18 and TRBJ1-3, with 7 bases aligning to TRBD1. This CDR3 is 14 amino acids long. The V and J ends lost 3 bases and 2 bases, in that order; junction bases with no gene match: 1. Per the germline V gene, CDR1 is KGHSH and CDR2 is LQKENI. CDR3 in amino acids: CASSPDRAGNTIYF. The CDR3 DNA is TGTGCCAGCTCACCCGACAGGGCTGGAAACACCATATATTTT.

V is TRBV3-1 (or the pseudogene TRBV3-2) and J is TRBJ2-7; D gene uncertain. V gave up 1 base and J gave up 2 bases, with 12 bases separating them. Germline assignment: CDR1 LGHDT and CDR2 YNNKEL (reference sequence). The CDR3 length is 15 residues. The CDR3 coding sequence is TGTGCCAGCAGCCAAGCGGCTAAATGGACCTACGAGCAGTACTTC. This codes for CASSQAAKWTYEQYF.

The CDR3 region has the DNA TGTGCCAGCAGTTACTCGTATCCTCCTGGCTACACCTTC. It codes for CASSYSYPPGYTF. The gene calls are TRBV6-6 and TRBJ1-2; D remains ambiguous. The CDR3 extends over 13 amino acids. The V gene lost 0 bases and the J gene lost 7 bases, with 9 bases spanning the gap. In germline, CDR1 is MNHNY, CDR2 SVGAGI (reference sequence).